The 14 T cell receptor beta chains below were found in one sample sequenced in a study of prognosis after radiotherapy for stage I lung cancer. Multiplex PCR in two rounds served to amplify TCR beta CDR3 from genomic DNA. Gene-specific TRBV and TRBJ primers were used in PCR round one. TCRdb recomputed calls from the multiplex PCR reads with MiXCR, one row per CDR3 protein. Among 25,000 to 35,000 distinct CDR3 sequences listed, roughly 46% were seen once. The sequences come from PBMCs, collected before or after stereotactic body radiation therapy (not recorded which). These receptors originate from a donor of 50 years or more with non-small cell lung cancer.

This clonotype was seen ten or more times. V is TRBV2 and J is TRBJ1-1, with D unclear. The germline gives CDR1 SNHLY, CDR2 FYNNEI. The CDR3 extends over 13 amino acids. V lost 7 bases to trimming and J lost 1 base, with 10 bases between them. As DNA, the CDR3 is TGTGCCAGCACCAAGGCAGGGAACACTGAAGCTTTCTTT. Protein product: CASTKAGNTEAFF.

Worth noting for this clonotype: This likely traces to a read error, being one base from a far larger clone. This CDR3 reads CASSKYRAGGYTF. The CDR3 coding sequence is TGTGCCAGCAGTAAGTACAGGGCGGGGGGCTACACCTTC. This rearrangement joins TRBV6-4 to TRBJ1-2, with a weak D call TRBD1 (6 bases). The CDR3 runs to 13 residues. The germline V gene encodes CDR1 MRHNA and CDR2 SNTAGT. Trimming pared 5 bases from V and 8 bases from J, leaving 15 bases between.

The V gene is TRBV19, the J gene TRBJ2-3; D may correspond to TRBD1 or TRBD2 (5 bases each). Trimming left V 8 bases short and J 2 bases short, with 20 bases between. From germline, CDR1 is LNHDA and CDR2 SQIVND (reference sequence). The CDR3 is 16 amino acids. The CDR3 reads CASQISGQGYTDTQYF. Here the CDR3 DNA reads TGTGCCAGTCAAATATCGGGGCAGGGTTACACAGATACGCAGTATTTT.

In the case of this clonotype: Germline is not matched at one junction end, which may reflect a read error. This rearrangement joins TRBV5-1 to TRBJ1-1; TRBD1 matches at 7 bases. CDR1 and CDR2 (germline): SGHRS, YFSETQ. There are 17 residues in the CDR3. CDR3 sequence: CASSSSPGQLRNTGAFF. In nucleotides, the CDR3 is TGCGCCAGCAGTTCGAGTCCGGGACAGCTAAGAAACACTGGAGCTTTCTTT.

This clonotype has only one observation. As DNA, the CDR3 is TGTGCCACCAGCAGAGCCTACGGGGACTCTGGGGCCAACTTCCCGACTTTC. It translates to CATSRAYGDSGANFPTF. V and J are TRBV15 and TRBJ2-6, with D perhaps TRBD2 (6 bases). V lost 1 base to trimming and J lost 18 bases, with 28 bases between them. Germline loops: CDR1 LNHNV, CDR2 YYDKDF (reference sequence). The CDR3 extends over 17 amino acids.

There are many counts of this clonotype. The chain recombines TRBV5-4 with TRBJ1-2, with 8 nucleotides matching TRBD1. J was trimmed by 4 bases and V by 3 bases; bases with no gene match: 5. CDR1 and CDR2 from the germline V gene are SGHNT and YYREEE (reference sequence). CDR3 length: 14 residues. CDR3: CASSSAGQAYGYTF. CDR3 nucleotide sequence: TGTGCCAGCAGCTCTGCGGGACAGGCCTATGGCTACACCTTC. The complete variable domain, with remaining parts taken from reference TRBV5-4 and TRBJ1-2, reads ETGVTQSPTHLIKTRGQQVTLRCSSQSGHNTVSWYQQALGQGPQFIFQYYREEENGRGNFPPRFSGLQFPNYSSELNVNALELDDSALYLCASSSAGQAYGYTFGSGTRLTVV.

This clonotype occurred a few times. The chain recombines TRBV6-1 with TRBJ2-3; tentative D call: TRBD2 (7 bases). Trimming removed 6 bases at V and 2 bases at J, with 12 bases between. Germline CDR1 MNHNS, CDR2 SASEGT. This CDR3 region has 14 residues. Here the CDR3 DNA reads TGTGCCAGCAGGAGGGGGGGGACCACAGATACGCAGTATTTT. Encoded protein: CASRRGGTTDTQYF.

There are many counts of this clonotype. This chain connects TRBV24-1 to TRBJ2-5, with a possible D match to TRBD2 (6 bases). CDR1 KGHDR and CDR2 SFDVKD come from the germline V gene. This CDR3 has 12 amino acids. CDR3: CATAGSAETQYF. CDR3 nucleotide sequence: TGTGCAACGGCGGGGTCCGCAGAGACCCAGTACTTC.

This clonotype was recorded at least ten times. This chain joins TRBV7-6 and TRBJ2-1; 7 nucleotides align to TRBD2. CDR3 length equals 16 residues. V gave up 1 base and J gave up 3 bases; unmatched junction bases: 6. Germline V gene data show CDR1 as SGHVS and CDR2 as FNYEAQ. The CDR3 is CASSLEGGSNYNEQFF. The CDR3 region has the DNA TGTGCCAGCAGCTTAGAGGGCGGGAGCAACTACAATGAGCAGTTCTTC.

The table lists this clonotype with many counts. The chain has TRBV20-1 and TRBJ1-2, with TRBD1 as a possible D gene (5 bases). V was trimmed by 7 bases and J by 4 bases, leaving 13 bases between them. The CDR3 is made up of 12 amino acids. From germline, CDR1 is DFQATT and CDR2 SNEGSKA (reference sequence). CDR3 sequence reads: CSGSWGSYGYTF. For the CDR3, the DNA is TGCAGTGGGAGTTGGGGGAGCTATGGCTACACCTTC.

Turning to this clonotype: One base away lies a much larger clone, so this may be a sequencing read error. The CDR3 DNA sequence: TGTGCCAGCGGCTTGGGTCAGCGGGGGGACACAGATACGCAGTATTTT. This codes for CASGLGQRGDTDTQYF. V usage is TRBV7-6 and J usage is TRBJ2-3; 9 bases are shared with TRBD2. CDR3 length equals 16 residues. Germline CDR1 reads SGHVS; CDR2 reads FNYEAQ. The variable domain in full, with the rest retrieved from reference TRBV7-6 and TRBJ2-3, is GAGVSQSPRYKVTKRGQDVALRCDPISGHVSLYWYRQALGQGPEFLTYFNYEAQQDKSGLPNDRFSAERPEGSISTLTIQRTEQRDSAMYRCASGLGQRGDTDTQYFGPGTRLTVL.

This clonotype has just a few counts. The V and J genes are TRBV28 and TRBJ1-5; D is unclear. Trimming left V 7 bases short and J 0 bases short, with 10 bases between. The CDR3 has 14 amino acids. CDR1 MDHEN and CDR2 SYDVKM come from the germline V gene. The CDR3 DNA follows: TGTGCCAGCACGGAAACTAATAGCAATCAGCCCCAGCATTTT. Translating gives CASTETNSNQPQHF.

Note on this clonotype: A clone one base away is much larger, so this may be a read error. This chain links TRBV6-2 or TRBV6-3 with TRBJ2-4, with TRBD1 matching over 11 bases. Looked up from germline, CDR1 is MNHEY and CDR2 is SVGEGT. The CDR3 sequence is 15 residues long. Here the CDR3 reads CASSRPGTGGDIHYF. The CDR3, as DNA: TGTGCCAGCAGTCGACCCGGGACAGGGGGGGACATTCATTACTTC.

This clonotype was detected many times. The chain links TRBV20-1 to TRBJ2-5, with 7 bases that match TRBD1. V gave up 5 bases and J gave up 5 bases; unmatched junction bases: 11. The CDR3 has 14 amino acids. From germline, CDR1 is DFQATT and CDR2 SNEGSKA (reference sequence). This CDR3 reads CSALVMRGHETQYF. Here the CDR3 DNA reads TGCAGTGCTCTGGTTATGAGGGGGCATGAGACCCAGTACTTC.